This T cell receptor (beta chain) was recovered during a study of CD8+CD57+ T cells in acquired aplastic anemia. It was patients with CD8+CD57+ cell expansion by flow cytometry who were chosen for sequencing. About this clonotype: A much bigger clone sits one base away, suggesting this may be a read error.

It was genomic DNA that served as the template for profiling TCR beta VDJ and CDR3. TCRdb used MiXCR to reprocess the reads, holding one entry per CDR3 protein. This table holds a few hundred thousand distinct CDR3 sequences, about half found once. V lost 3 bases and J 4 bases, leaving 15 bases between the germline ends. The CDR3 runs to 15 residues. In germline, CDR1 is ENHRY, CDR2 SYGVKD. The source of this sequence is a human donor with aplastic anemia. This sequence joins TRBV10-3 and TRBJ1-2, with D possibly TRBD1 on 5 matching bases. The sample comprised sorted CD4+, CD8+, or CD8+CD57+ T cells (not recorded which) from PBMCs. The CDR3 here is CAISELVRAFYGYTF. As DNA, the CDR3 is TGTGCCATCAGTGAACTGGTCAGGGCCTTCTATGGCTACACCTTC.